This TCR beta chain was sequenced in a study of T cell responses to AZD1222 COVID-19 vaccine. The CDR3 spans 14 residues. J lost 10 bases, V lost 2 bases, and 6 bases had no gene match. Germline CDR1 reads MRHNA; CDR2 reads SNTAGT. Only in-frame clones appear in the TCRdb table, and some are missing; sequencing was by immunoSEQ multiplex PCR. The sample consists of around 150,000 clones, 90% to 95% of them appearing once. The sequence was collected from an adult who received the AZD1222 COVID-19 vaccine. The chain carries TRBV6-4 and TRBJ2-1; the match to TRBD1 covers 9 bases. Sequencing used peripheral blood, obtained 28 days after the second AZD1222 dose. CDR3 DNA sequence: TGTGCCAGCAGTGACACAGACAGGGGGTACGAGCAGTTCTTC. Protein: CASSDTDRGYEQFF.